The 29 T cell receptor beta chains given below trace back to one sample, sequenced in a study of blood T cell repertoires in COVID-19. Sequencing used immunoSEQ multiplex PCR; TCRdb keeps in-frame clones, though not all of them. The table records under 95,000 clones, around nine tenths of them present only once. Specimen: peripheral blood. Receptors were obtained from a woman between 50 and 59 years old in a cohort sampled during active COVID-19.

This sequence joins TRBV7-8 and TRBJ2-4; 12 bases are shared with TRBD2. The CDR3 extends over 15 amino acids. Trimming removed 5 bases from V and 6 bases from J; junction bases left unmatched: 5. Germline values: CDR1 SGHVS, CDR2 FQNEAQ. The CDR3 loop is CASSVTSGGRNIQYF. The CDR3 DNA reads TGTGCCAGCAGCGTAACTAGCGGGGGGCGAAACATTCAGTACTTC.

The chain is built from TRBV7-8 and TRBJ2-7; 7 bases match TRBD1. The CDR3 is 13 residues long. V gave up 1 base and J gave up 4 bases; unmatched junction bases: 1. Germline lookup yields CDR1 SGHVS and CDR2 FQNEAQ. CDR3 in amino acids: CASSLGDRYEQYF. DNA of the CDR3: TGTGCCAGCAGCTTAGGGGACAGATACGAGCAGTACTTC.

This clone showed up just once. The chain is built from TRBV11-2 and TRBJ2-5, with 15 bases aligning to TRBD2. Germline V gene sequence: CDR1 SGHAT, CDR2 FQNNGV. The CDR3 contains 19 residues. V was clipped by 0 bases and J by 5 bases; unmatched bases: 10. In DNA form, the CDR3 reads TGTGCCAGCAGCTTAGACTGGACTAGCGGGGGGGCCCGGTGGGAGACCCAGTACTTC. Translated: CASSLDWTSGGARWETQYF.

The chain uses TRBV30 and TRBJ1-3; 7 bases align to TRBD1. Germline V gene data show CDR1 as GTSNPN and CDR2 as SVGIG (reference sequence). The CDR3 contains 16 residues. The V gene end was trimmed by 5 bases and the J gene end by 4 bases; junction bases not matched to a gene: 14. CDR3 sequence reads: CAWAPEGGWGGNTIYF. CDR3 sequence (DNA): TGTGCCTGGGCTCCCGAAGGGGGCTGGGGCGGAAACACCATATATTTT.

The chain employs TRBV3-1 (or the pseudogene TRBV3-2) and TRBJ1-2, with D possibly TRBD1 on 5 matching bases. The CDR3 consists of 15 residues. The ends were cut back, 3 bases at V and 0 bases at J, with 11 bases in the middle. Germline CDR1 reads LGHDT; CDR2 reads YNNKEL (reference sequence). The CDR3 DNA is TGTGCCAGCAGCCATAACGGGGGAGCTAACTATGGCTACACCTTC. Protein: CASSHNGGANYGYTF.

The chain joins TRBV9 to TRBJ2-3; D might be TRBD1 (6 bases). The CDR3 loop spans 16 amino acids. The V and J ends lost 5 bases and 2 bases respectively, with 18 bases between them. The germline gives CDR1 SGDLS, CDR2 YYNGEE. CDR3: CASSASQGAHTDTQYF. The DNA of the CDR3 is TGTGCCAGCAGTGCCTCACAGGGAGCCCACACAGATACGCAGTATTTT.

The J gene is TRBJ1-4, the V gene TRBV7-9; D may be TRBD1 (5 bases). V was clipped by 5 bases and J by 4 bases, with 11 bases between them. Germline V gene sequence: CDR1 SEHNR, CDR2 FQNEAQ (reference sequence). The CDR3 extends over 14 amino acids. CDR3 sequence (DNA): TGTGCCAGCAGCCCATCCGACAGTAATGAAAAACTGTTTTTT. It codes for CASSPSDSNEKLFF.

The rearrangement joins TRBV19 to TRBJ1-4; D gene ambiguous. In germline, CDR1 is LNHDA, CDR2 SQIVND (reference sequence). The CDR3 is 15 amino acids. The V end was cut by 3 bases, the J end by 3 bases, with 11 bases between. The CDR3 DNA reads as TGTGCCAGTAGTATGCTGGGAGGATCTAATGAAAAACTGTTTTTT. Translation gives CASSMLGGSNEKLFF.

This clone is judged medium-sized. This chain joins TRBV6-2 or TRBV6-3 and TRBJ2-1; weak D call: TRBD2 (6 bases). The CDR3 extends over 16 amino acids. Germline loops: CDR1 MNHEY, CDR2 SVGEGT. Trimming took 2 bases from V and 4 from J, leaving 15 bases between them. The CDR3 nucleotides read TGTGCCAGCAGTTACCGCGGGGAGGCTGGTTACAATGAGCAGTTCTTC. Its translation: CASSYRGEAGYNEQFF.

CDR3 nucleotide sequence: TGTGCCAGCAGCCCGGGACAGGGAGTCACTGAAGCTTTCTTT. Encoded protein: CASSPGQGVTEAFF. V and J are TRBV6-5 and TRBJ1-1, with 9 bases aligning to TRBD1. With V trimmed by 6 bases and J by 4 bases, 6 bases remained unmatched. Germline V lookup: CDR1 MNHEY, CDR2 SVGAGI. The CDR3 spans 14 residues.

This rearrangement joins TRBV7-3 to TRBJ2-3; D is perhaps TRBD2 (5 bases). Between the trimmed V and J ends, which lost 5 bases and 1 base, there was a span of 10 bases. Germline CDR1 reads SGHTA; CDR2 reads FQGTGA. This CDR3 has 14 amino acids. In nucleotides, the CDR3 is TGTGCCAGCAGCACTGGAGCGGGCACAGATACGCAGTATTTT. The encoded protein is CASSTGAGTDTQYF.

The V gene is TRBV12-5, the J gene TRBJ2-1; no reliable D call. Trimming took off 4 bases at V and 0 bases at J, with 10 bases between the two ends. In germline, CDR1 is LGHNT, CDR2 FRNRAP. This CDR3 region has 15 residues. CDR3 nucleotide sequence: TGTGCTAGTGGTTCCGCATTGAGCTCCTACAATGAGCAGTTCTTC. The encoded protein is CASGSALSSYNEQFF.

The chain employs TRBV6-5 and TRBJ2-1; the match to TRBD1 covers 9 bases. The CDR3 loop spans 15 amino acids. Germline V CDR1 and CDR2: MNHEY, SVGAGI. With 10 bases clipped from V and 4 bases from J, the junction kept 11 bases outside the gene matches. Here the CDR3 DNA reads TGTGCCACGTCGAGGACAGGGGCCGTGTACAATGAGCAGTTCTTC. Its translation is CATSRTGAVYNEQFF.

The chain has TRBV29-1 and TRBJ2-2; D may be TRBD1 (6 bases). Germline V lookup: CDR1 SQVTM, CDR2 ANQGSEA. V gave up 5 bases and J gave up 0 bases, with 13 bases separating them. This CDR3 spans 15 amino acids. As DNA, the CDR3 is TGCAGCGTTATACAGGGACCCGCGAACACCGGGGAGCTGTTTTTT. Translated: CSVIQGPANTGELFF.

The chain carries TRBV28 and TRBJ1-5, with 7 bases that match TRBD1. The length of the CDR3 is 14 residues. In germline, CDR1 is MDHEN, CDR2 SYDVKM. After removal of 6 bases from V and 2 bases from J, the junction contained 4 bases not matched to a gene. CDR3 sequence reads: CASRYTGGNQPQHF. Written as DNA, the CDR3 is TGTGCCAGCAGATACACAGGGGGCAATCAGCCCCAGCATTTT. Together with reference TRBV28 and TRBJ1-5, the CDR3 gives the full variable domain: DVKVTQSSRYLVKRTGEKVFLECVQDMDHENMFWYRQDPGLGLRLIYFSYDVKMKEKGDIPEGYSVSREKKERFSLILESASTNQTSMYLCASRYTGGNQPQHFGDGTRLSIL.

This chain uses TRBV4-2 with TRBJ2-1; TRBD1 agrees at 7 bases. The CDR3 loop spans 16 amino acids. V lost 4 bases and J lost 7; bases outside the gene matches: 13. In germline, CDR1 is LGHNA, CDR2 YNFKEQ. The CDR3 region has the DNA TGTGCCAGCAGCCCTAACAGGGGATATGCGGTGAATGAGCAGTTCTTC. Residues: CASSPNRGYAVNEQFF.

The V and J genes are TRBV19 and TRBJ2-1; 11 bases map to TRBD2. Germline CDR1 LNHDA, CDR2 SQIVND (reference sequence). V trimming: 7 bases; J trimming: 2 bases; junction bases outside the gene matches: 7. The CDR3 totals 16 residues. The CDR3 sequence: CASTGSGRATYNEQFF. Here the CDR3 DNA reads TGTGCCAGTACTGGTAGCGGGAGGGCCACCTACAATGAGCAGTTCTTC.

The chain employs TRBV3-1 (or the pseudogene TRBV3-2) and TRBJ2-1; D gene uncertain. CDR1 and CDR2 from the germline V gene are LGHDT and YNNKEL (reference sequence). This CDR3 is built from 11 residues. Trimming took 3 bases from V and 7 from J, leaving 4 bases between them. The CDR3 spells CASSHGNEQFF. CDR3 bases: TGTGCCAGCAGCCACGGGAATGAGCAGTTCTTC.

V and J are TRBV21-1 and TRBJ2-7; TRBD1, the table's D call, lacks a check against the DNA. TRBV21-1 corresponds to a pseudogene. The CDR3 extends over 14 amino acids. The CDR3 nucleotides read TGTGCCAGCAGCAAATCAGACAGGGAAAACGAGCAGTACTTC. Protein product: CASSKSDRENEQYF.

This clone was counted only a few times. V and J are TRBV15 and TRBJ1-5, with 8 bases that match TRBD1. With V trimmed by 1 base and J by 7 bases, 6 bases remained unmatched. The length of the CDR3 is 15 residues. The germline V gene encodes CDR1 LNHNV and CDR2 YYDKDF (reference sequence). The CDR3 spells CATSRGTGTGQPQHF. The CDR3 DNA reads as TGTGCCACCAGCAGAGGGACAGGGACTGGCCAGCCCCAGCATTTT.

The chain carries TRBV7-9 and TRBJ2-2; D possibly corresponds to TRBD1 (6 bases). The V and J ends lost 2 bases and 4 bases respectively, with 20 bases between them. This CDR3 spans 18 amino acids. The germline V gene has CDR1 SEHNR and CDR2 FQNEAQ (reference sequence). CDR3 amino acids: CASSLRLKGDHGTGELFF. In DNA form, the CDR3 reads TGTGCCAGCAGCTTAAGATTAAAGGGGGACCACGGCACCGGGGAGCTGTTTTTT.

The chain links TRBV11-1 to TRBJ1-2; TRBD1 aligns across 7 bases. CDR3 size: 13 residues. Losses at the gene ends were 3 bases for V and 4 bases for J; bases not matched to a gene: 2. CDR1 is SGHAT and CDR2 is FQDESV in the germline V gene (reference sequence). CDR3 nucleotide sequence: TGTGCCAGCAGCTTTCGGGACAGCTATGGCTACACCTTC. It codes for CASSFRDSYGYTF.

The V call is TRBV28, the J call TRBJ1-2; 8 bases map to TRBD1. Germline CDR1 and CDR2: MDHEN and SYDVKM. The trim removed 4 bases at V and 8 bases at J, leaving 9 bases unmatched. The CDR3 length is 14 residues. The DNA of the CDR3 is TGTGCCAGCAGTTCCAGGGGGCGTACCGAGGGCTACACCTTC. Protein sequence: CASSSRGRTEGYTF.

The CDR3 loop is CASSPQSGGAYNEQFF. CDR3 DNA sequence: TGTGCCAGCTCACCCCAAAGCGGGGGGGCGTACAATGAGCAGTTCTTC. The gene calls are TRBV18 and TRBJ2-1; TRBD2 aligns across 10 bases. The CDR3 loop spans 16 amino acids. The germline gives CDR1 KGHSH, CDR2 LQKENI. Trimming took 3 bases from V and 4 from J; bases not matched to a gene: 6.

This clone was detected once. Here the CDR3 DNA reads TGTGCCAGCAGCTCGGACACCTACGAGCAGTACTTC. Its translation: CASSSDTYEQYF. This chain links TRBV7-9 with TRBJ2-7, with D possibly TRBD1 on 5 matching bases. The CDR3 loop spans 12 amino acids. Germline loops: CDR1 SEHNR, CDR2 FQNEAQ (reference sequence). Trimming cost V 4 bases and J 2 bases, with 6 bases left between them. The variable domain in full, completed from reference TRBV7-9 and TRBJ2-7, reads DTGVSQNPRHKITKRGQNVTFRCDPISEHNRLYWYRQTLGQGPEFLTYFQNEAQLEKSRLLSDRFSAERPKGSFSTLEIQRTEQGDSAMYLCASSSDTYEQYFGPGTRLTVT.

This clone appeared a single time. The J gene is TRBJ2-1, the V gene TRBV3-1 (or the pseudogene TRBV3-2); the match to TRBD2 covers 9 bases. The length of the CDR3 is 14 residues. Looked up from germline, CDR1 is LGHDT and CDR2 is YNNKEL (reference sequence). Trimming cost V 6 bases and J 4 bases; bases outside gene matches: 4. CDR3 DNA: TGTGCCAGCAGTAGTAGCGGGAGTTACAATGAGCAGTTCTTC. Its protein product is CASSSSGSYNEQFF.

The J gene is TRBJ1-1, the V gene TRBV18; 7 positions match TRBD1. The junction had 11 bases not matched to a gene; V was cut back by 5 bases and J by 5 bases. The CDR3 is 15 residues long. Germline loops: CDR1 KGHSH, CDR2 LQKENI. The CDR3 protein is CASSAMTGRDTEAFF. CDR3 bases: TGTGCCAGCTCAGCCATGACAGGGCGAGATACTGAAGCTTTCTTT.

The CDR3 region is CASSSAGSRHATQYF. The CDR3 DNA reads TGTGCCAGCAGCTCCGCGGGCAGCCGTCATGCCACCCAGTACTTC. The genes are TRBV7-2 and TRBJ2-5; the D gene is possibly TRBD2 (5 bases). CDR3 length: 15 residues. Trimming took 4 bases from V and 8 from J, leaving 20 bases between them. Germline assignment: CDR1 SGHTA and CDR2 FQGNSA. The complete variable domain, with remaining parts taken from reference TRBV7-2 and TRBJ2-5, reads GAGVSQSPSNKVTEKGKDVELRCDPISGHTALYWYRQSLGQGLEFLIYFQGNSAPDKSGLPSDRFSAERTGGSVSTLTIQRTQQEDSAVYLCASSSAGSRHATQYFGPGTRLLVL.

The chain is built from TRBV7-9 and TRBJ2-4; TRBD1 agrees at 7 bases. Per the germline V gene, CDR1 is SEHNR and CDR2 is FQNEAQ (reference sequence). The J segment lost 11 bases and the V segment lost 8 bases, leaving 9 bases of the junction unmatched. The CDR3 has 12 residues. CDR3 region: CASHSTGNVQYF. CDR3 nucleotide sequence: TGTGCCAGCCATTCGACAGGGAATGTTCAGTACTTC.